Listed here is a single T cell receptor (beta chain). Sequenced by immunoSEQ multiplex PCR; TCRdb stores in-frame clones only, minus some. The repertoire holds some 37,000 clones, with 80% to 95% as singletons. This specimen belongs to a study of T cell changes during pregnancy in multiple sclerosis. The receptor was derived from a female donor with multiple sclerosis, enrolled in a pregnancy study. The sequencing used CD8+ T cells from peripheral blood mononuclear cells, collected after pregnancy.

CDR3 DNA: TGTGCCAGCAGCCGCGGGACGATAGCCAAAAACATTCAGTACTTC. Translated: CASSRGTIAKNIQYF. The V and J genes are TRBV16 and TRBJ2-4, with a weak D call TRBD2 (6 bases). CDR3 length: 15 amino acids. V dropped 4 bases and J dropped 0 bases, with 10 bases sitting between them. The germline V gene encodes CDR1 KGHSY and CDR2 FQNENV.